The clone carrying this T cell receptor beta chain was observed a single time. As yet, its antigen is unknown. This CDR3 has 15 amino acids. The germline CDR1 and CDR2 sequences are MNHNS and SASEGT. V lost 8 bases, J lost 8 bases, and 14 bases stayed unmatched. The sample comes from a study of cytomegalovirus exposure and HLA in healthy donors. Study results and caveats: Later analysis associated a missense DCLRE1C variant with TCR beta V- and J-gene trimming.

The PCR made use of 60 Vbeta and 13 Jbeta primers. Authors' methods: An analysis performed later counted 60 million to 90 million unique TCR beta chains (roughly 10 million of them shared). Generated by immunoSEQ multiplex PCR, the TCRdb table keeps only in-frame clones and is missing some. Clonal size and the V and J genes are those of that table, whereas D and trimming came from the DNA. The sample has more than 70,000 clones; about 80% are singletons. Sequencing was performed on PBMCs. The origin of this receptor is a man aged 45-65 years in good health and CMV-seropositive. This chain uses TRBV6-1 with TRBJ2-3; 9 bases map to TRBD1. The CDR3 DNA reads TGTGCCAGCTCCGGGACAGGGATGTTCGGAGGTACGCAGTATTTT. It encodes CASSGTGMFGGTQYF.